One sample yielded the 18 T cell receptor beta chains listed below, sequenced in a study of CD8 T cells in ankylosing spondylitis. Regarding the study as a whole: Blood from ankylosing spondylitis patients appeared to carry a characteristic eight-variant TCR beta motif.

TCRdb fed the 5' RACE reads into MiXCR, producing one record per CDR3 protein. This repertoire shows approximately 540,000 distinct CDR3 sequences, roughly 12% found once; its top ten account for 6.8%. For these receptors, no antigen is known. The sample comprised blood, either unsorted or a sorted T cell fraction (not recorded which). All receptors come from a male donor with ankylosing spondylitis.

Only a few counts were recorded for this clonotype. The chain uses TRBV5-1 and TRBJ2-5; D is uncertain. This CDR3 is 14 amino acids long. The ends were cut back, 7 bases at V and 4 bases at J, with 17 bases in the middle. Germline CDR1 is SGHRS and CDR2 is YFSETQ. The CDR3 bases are TGCGCCAGCCCCGGGTCCTCGGAAGGAGAGACCCAGTACTTC. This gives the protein CASPGSSEGETQYF.

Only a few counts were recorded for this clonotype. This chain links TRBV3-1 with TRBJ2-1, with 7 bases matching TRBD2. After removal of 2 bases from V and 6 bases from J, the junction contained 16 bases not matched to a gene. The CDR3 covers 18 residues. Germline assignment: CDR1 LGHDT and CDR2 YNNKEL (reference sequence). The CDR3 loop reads CASSQRLARRALSNEQFF. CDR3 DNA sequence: TGTGCCAGCAGCCAAAGACTAGCCAGGAGGGCCCTCTCCAATGAGCAGTTCTTC.

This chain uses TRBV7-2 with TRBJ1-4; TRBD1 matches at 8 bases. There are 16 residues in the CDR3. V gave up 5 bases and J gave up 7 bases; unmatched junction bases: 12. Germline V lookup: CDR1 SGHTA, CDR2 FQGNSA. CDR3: CASSHPGQEISEKLFF. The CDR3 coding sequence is TGTGCCAGCAGCCATCCGGGACAGGAAATTTCTGAAAAACTGTTTTTT.

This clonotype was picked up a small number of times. This CDR3 is CASSITGITEAFF. CDR3 DNA: TGTGCCAGTAGTATAACAGGGATCACTGAAGCTTTCTTT. This chain joins TRBV19 and TRBJ1-1; possible D gene TRBD1, 6 bases. V lost 2 bases to trimming and J lost 4 bases, with 8 bases between them. From germline, CDR1 is LNHDA and CDR2 SQIVND (reference sequence). The CDR3 totals 13 residues.

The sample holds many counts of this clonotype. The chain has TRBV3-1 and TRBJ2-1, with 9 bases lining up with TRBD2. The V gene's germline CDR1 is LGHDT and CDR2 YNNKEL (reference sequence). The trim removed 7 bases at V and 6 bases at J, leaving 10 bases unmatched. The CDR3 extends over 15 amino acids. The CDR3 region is CASTTTSGLLNEQFF. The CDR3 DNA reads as TGTGCCAGCACCACGACTAGCGGACTACTCAATGAGCAGTTCTTC.

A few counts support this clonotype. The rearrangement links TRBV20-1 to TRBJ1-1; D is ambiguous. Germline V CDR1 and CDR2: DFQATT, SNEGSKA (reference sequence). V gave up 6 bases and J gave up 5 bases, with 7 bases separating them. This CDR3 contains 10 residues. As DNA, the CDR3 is TGCAGTGCCACTGTGACTGAAGCTTTCTTT. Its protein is CSATVTEAFF.

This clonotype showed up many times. In nucleotides, the CDR3 is TGTGCCAGCAGCTTGGATGGGAGCTTGGGAAATGAGCAGTTCTTC. Translating it yields CASSLDGSLGNEQFF. V gene TRBV5-6 combines with J gene TRBJ2-1, with D tentatively TRBD2 (5 bases). There are 15 residues in the CDR3. CDR1 is SGHDT, CDR2 YYEEEE, per germline. The ends were cut back, 0 bases at V and 7 bases at J, with 14 bases in the middle.

The CDR3, as DNA: TGTGCCAGTAGTTCCCACCAGGGCGGTGGCTACACCTTC. This encodes CASSSHQGGGYTF. The V call is TRBV19, the J call TRBJ1-2; TRBD1 might be the D (5 bases). This CDR3 spans 13 amino acids. Germline CDR1 reads LNHDA; CDR2 reads SQIVND (reference sequence). V was trimmed by 5 bases and J by 7 bases, leaving 14 bases between them.

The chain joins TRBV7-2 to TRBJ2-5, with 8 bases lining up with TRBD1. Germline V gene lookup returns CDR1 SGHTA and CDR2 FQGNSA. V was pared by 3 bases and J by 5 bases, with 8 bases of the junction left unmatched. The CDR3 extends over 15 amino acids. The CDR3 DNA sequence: TGTGCCAGCAGCTTTTACAGGGGGTTCCGGGAGACCCAGTACTTC. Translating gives CASSFYRGFRETQYF.

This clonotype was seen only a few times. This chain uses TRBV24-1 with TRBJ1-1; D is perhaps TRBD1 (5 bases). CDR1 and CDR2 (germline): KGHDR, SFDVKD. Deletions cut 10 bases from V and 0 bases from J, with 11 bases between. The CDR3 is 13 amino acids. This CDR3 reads CATREGLNTEAFF. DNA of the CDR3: TGTGCCACTCGGGAGGGGTTGAACACTGAAGCTTTCTTT.

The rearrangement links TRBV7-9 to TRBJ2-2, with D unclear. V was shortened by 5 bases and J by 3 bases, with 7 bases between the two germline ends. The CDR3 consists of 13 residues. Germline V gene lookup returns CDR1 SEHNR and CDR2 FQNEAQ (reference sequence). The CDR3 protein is CASSPYDTGELFF. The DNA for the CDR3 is TGTGCCAGCAGCCCATATGACACCGGGGAGCTGTTTTTT.

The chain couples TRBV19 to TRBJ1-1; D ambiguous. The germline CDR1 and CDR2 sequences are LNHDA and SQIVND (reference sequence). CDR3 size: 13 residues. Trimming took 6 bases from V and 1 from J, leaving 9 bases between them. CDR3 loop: CASRNTENTEAFF. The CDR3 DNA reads TGTGCCAGTAGGAACACAGAGAACACTGAAGCTTTCTTT.

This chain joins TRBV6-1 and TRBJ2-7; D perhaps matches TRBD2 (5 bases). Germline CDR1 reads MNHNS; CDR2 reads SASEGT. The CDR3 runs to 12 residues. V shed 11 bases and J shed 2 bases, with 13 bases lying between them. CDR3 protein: CASGWGAYEQYV. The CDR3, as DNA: TGTGCCTCCGGCTGGGGAGCCTACGAGCAGTACGTC.

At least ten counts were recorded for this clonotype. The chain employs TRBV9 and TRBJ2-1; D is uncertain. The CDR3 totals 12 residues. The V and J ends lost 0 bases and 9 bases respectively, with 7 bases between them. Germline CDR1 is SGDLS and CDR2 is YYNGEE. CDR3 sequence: CASSVADGEQFF. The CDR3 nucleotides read TGTGCCAGCAGCGTAGCCGACGGTGAGCAGTTCTTC.

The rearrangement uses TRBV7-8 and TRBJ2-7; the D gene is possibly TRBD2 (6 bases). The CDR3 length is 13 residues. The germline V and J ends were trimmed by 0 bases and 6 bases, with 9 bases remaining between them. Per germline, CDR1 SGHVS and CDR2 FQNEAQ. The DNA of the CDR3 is TGTGCCAGCAGCTTAGCGGAGGGCTTCGAGCAGTACGTC. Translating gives CASSLAEGFEQYV.

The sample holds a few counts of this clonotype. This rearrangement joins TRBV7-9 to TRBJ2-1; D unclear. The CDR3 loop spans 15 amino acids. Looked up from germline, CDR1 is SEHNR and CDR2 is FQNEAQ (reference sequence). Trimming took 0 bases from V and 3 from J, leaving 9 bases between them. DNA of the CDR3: TGTGCCAGCAGCTTAGCTGCGGAGCACTACAATGAGCAGTTCTTC. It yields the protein CASSLAAEHYNEQFF.

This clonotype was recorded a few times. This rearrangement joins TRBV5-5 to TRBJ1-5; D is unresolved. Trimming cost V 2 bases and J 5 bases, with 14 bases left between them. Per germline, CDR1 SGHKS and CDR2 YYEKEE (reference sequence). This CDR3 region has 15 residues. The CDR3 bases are TGTGCCAGCAGCTTTAGTACAGCGCCATATCAGCCCCAGCATTTT. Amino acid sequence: CASSFSTAPYQPQHF.

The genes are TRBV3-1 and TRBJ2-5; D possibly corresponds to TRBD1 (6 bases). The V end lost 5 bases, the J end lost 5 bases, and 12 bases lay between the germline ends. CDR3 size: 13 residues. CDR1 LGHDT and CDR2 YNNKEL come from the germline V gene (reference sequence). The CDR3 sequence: CASSYTGSETQYF. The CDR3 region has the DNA TGTGCCAGCAGCTATACAGGGTCCGAGACCCAGTACTTC.